This T cell receptor beta chain was recorded in a study of blood T cells in healthy people across ages. This clonotype has only a few counts. The antigen remains unidentified. This sequence may be a read error, since a much larger clone differs from it by one base. The conserved closing phenylalanine or tryptophan is absent in this CDR3, likely reflecting a read error. Notes on the study in general: Donor CMV infection status was unknown, possibly confounding age-related changes in expanded clonotypes.

The individuals who served as donors were healthy Caucasians living in Russia, aged about 6 to 100. Then a second PCR, running about 6 to 11 cycles, was carried out with a sample-barcoded 5' primer and a J-beta primer mix. TCRdb re-called the 5' RACE reads through MiXCR, storing one row per CDR3 protein. The sample has some 900,000 distinct CDR3 sequences; around 28% are singletons. Sequencing used blood. The clonotype comes from a woman older than 75 in good health.

The CDR3 DNA reads as TGTGCCAGCAGCCCCGACAGGGGGTCTAATGAGCAGTTCCTC. Protein: CASSPDRGSNEQFL. This chain links TRBV7-2 with TRBJ2-1; TRBD1 matches at 9 bases. With V trimmed by 5 bases and J by 7 bases, 6 bases remained unmatched. The CDR3 sequence is 14 residues long. Germline V gene data show CDR1 as SGHTA and CDR2 as FQGNSA.